The T cell receptor beta chain under discussion was sequenced for a study of OX40 agonist ivuxolimab in advanced cancers. Notes on this clone: Antigen: not known.

Patients were ineligible given autoimmune disease history or systemic immunosuppression. Notes on the study in general: Expanded clones tended on average to be more numerous among CD8+ T cells than CD4+. What antigens the expanded peripheral T cells recognized was never established.

Clones were read by immunoSEQ multiplex PCR, and TCRdb kept only the in-frame ones, dropping some. The table includes tens of thousands of clones, over 65% detected once. CDR1 SGHVS and CDR2 FNYEAQ come from the germline V gene. V lost 6 bases and J lost 5, with 18 bases in between. CDR3 length: 15 amino acids. The clonotype was recovered from an adult with an advanced solid tumor such as melanoma, head and neck, liver or kidney cancer. This material consisted of CD4+ or CD8+ T cells sorted from blood, taken in a trial of the OX40 agonist ivuxolimab. The J gene is TRBJ2-3, the V gene TRBV7-6; D perhaps matches TRBD1 (6 bases). The CDR3 nucleotides are TGTGCCAGCAGACCTAGGACAGAACTCCAAGATACGCAGTATTTT. Translating it yields CASRPRTELQDTQYF.